Listed here are 32 T cell receptor beta chains from one sample, sequenced in a study of PD-L1 blockade in urothelial cancer. Generated by immunoSEQ multiplex PCR, the TCRdb table keeps only in-frame clones and is missing some. This table has approximately 40,000 clones, 75% to 90% appearing once. As for time point: peripheral blood 6 weeks after treatment start. The source material was PBMCs, sampled around atezolizumab (anti-PD-L1) treatment. Every receptor here comes from a man aged 60 to 69 with urothelial cancer.

V usage is TRBV6-1 and J usage is TRBJ1-2; 7 bases are shared with TRBD1. Germline trimming cut 4 bases from V and 0 bases from J; bases unmatched to any gene: 11. Germline CDR1 is MNHNS and CDR2 is SASEGT. The CDR3 runs 17 residues. The CDR3 nucleotides are TGTGCCAGCAGTGCAAGGGTCCCGGGACAGACTAACTATGGCTACACCTTC. Amino acids: CASSARVPGQTNYGYTF.

The chain joins TRBV18 to TRBJ1-5, with D unclear. V was shortened by 6 bases and J by 6 bases, with 12 bases between the two germline ends. Germline V gene data show CDR1 as KGHSH and CDR2 as LQKENI. The CDR3 length is 13 residues. The CDR3 nucleotides are TGTGCCAGCTCCCGGGGAATCGGTCAGCCCCAGCATTTT. Protein product: CASSRGIGQPQHF.

The chain has TRBV2 and TRBJ2-1; 9 positions match TRBD2. V trimming: 2 bases; J trimming: 8 bases; junction bases outside the gene matches: 7. The CDR3 is made up of 15 amino acids. Per the germline V gene, CDR1 is SNHLY and CDR2 is FYNNEI. In nucleotides, the CDR3 is TGTGCCAGCAGTGAAATAGCGGGAGTCGTAGATGAGCAGTTCTTC. As protein: CASSEIAGVVDEQFF. The complete variable domain, with remaining parts taken from reference TRBV2 and TRBJ2-1, reads EPEVTQTPSHQVTQMGQEVILRCVPISNHLYFYWYRQILGQKVEFLVSFYNNEISEKSEIFDDQFSVERPDGSNFTLKIRSTKLEDSAMYFCASSEIAGVVDEQFFGPGTRLTVL.

The chain links TRBV19 to TRBJ1-3, with TRBD1 as a possible D gene (6 bases). Trimming stripped 6 bases from V and 0 bases from J, with 12 bases between. Germline lookup yields CDR1 LNHDA and CDR2 SQIVND (reference sequence). The CDR3 length is 15 residues. DNA for the CDR3: TGTGCCAGTAGCGCCAACAGGGCCTCTGGAAACACCATATATTTT. Its translation is CASSANRASGNTIYF.

The rearrangement uses TRBV27 and TRBJ1-4, with a weak D call TRBD1 (6 bases). With 5 bases removed from V and 13 bases from J, the gap between germline ends came to 23 bases. The CDR3 sequence is 15 residues long. Germline CDR1 and CDR2: MNHEY and SMNVEV (reference sequence). The chain's CDR3 is CASSTKGPGTTSLFF. CDR3 nucleotide sequence: TGTGCCAGCAGTACCAAGGGACCCGGGACAACCTCACTGTTTTTT.

The chain combines TRBV19 with TRBJ2-2, with TRBD1 matching over 7 bases. Looked up from germline, CDR1 is LNHDA and CDR2 is SQIVND (reference sequence). J lost 3 bases, V lost 6 bases, and 7 bases had no gene match. The CDR3 runs 15 residues. CDR3 sequence reads: CASRGRGQDTGELFF. The CDR3 region has the DNA TGTGCCAGTAGAGGAAGGGGGCAGGACACCGGGGAGCTGTTTTTT.

On this clone itself: No DNA is shown, since the ends of the CDR3 on it are uncertain; the CDR3 is the one TCRdb lists. The chain is built from TRBV7-9 and TRBJ2-7; the table's D call of TRBD2 was not tested on the DNA. Germline values: CDR1 SEHNR, CDR2 FQNEAQ (reference sequence). A total of 18 residues make up the CDR3, ends included. The CDR3 reads CASSLAFFGTSGIRVQYF.

V gene TRBV29-1 combines with J gene TRBJ1-2; 9 bases are shared with TRBD1. CDR1 is SQVTM and CDR2 is ANQGSEA in the germline V gene. CDR3 length: 14 amino acids. Trimming at V came to 5 bases and at J to 7 bases, leaving 11 bases not matched to a gene. CDR3: CSVSEGTGLSGYTF. DNA of the CDR3: TGCAGCGTTTCAGAAGGGACAGGGTTATCTGGCTACACCTTC.

In DNA form, the CDR3 reads TGTGCCAGCAGCTTAGCGTCAGGCTCAATAGGCTACACCTTC. It translates to CASSLASGSIGYTF. V is TRBV7-9 and J is TRBJ1-2; no reliable D call. The CDR3 is 14 amino acids. V was clipped by 0 bases and J by 8 bases, with 13 bases between them. Germline V CDR1 and CDR2: SEHNR, FQNEAQ (reference sequence).

The chain has TRBV5-1 and TRBJ2-5, with 8 bases lining up with TRBD2. V lost 4 bases to trimming and J lost 5 bases; unmatched junction nucleotides: 13. The CDR3 has 16 amino acids. Germline V lookup: CDR1 SGHRS, CDR2 YFSETQ. The CDR3 DNA reads as TGCGCCAGCAGCCGCGGATATAGCGGGAAAGCGGAGACCCAGTACTTC. Translating it yields CASSRGYSGKAETQYF.

The V call is TRBV5-1, the J call TRBJ1-2, with D perhaps matching TRBD1 (5 bases). The CDR3 is 14 residues long. Germline CDR1 SGHRS, CDR2 YFSETQ. V lost 2 bases and J 5 bases, leaving 13 bases between the germline ends. CDR3 sequence: CASSFEQVRYGYTF. As DNA, the CDR3 is TGCGCCAGCAGCTTCGAACAGGTTAGATATGGCTACACCTTC. Using reference TRBV5-1 and TRBJ1-2 for the parts outside the CDR3, the full variable domain is KAGVTQTPRYLIKTRGQQVTLSCSPISGHRSVSWYQQTPGQGLQFLFEYFSETQRNKGNFPGRFSGRQFSNSRSEMNVSTLELGDSALYLCASSFEQVRYGYTFGSGTRLTVV.

The J gene is TRBJ2-4, the V gene TRBV19; maybe TRBD1 (6 bases). The CDR3 contains 15 residues. Germline V lookup: CDR1 LNHDA, CDR2 SQIVND (reference sequence). Trimming removed 3 bases from V and 0 bases from J, with 9 bases in between. This chain's CDR3 is CASSIPGVAKNIQYF. Here the CDR3 DNA reads TGTGCCAGTAGTATTCCAGGGGTAGCCAAAAACATTCAGTACTTC.

The chain links TRBV27 to TRBJ1-2, with D possibly TRBD1 on 6 matching bases. CDR3 size: 13 residues. Trimming took off 4 bases at V and 8 bases at J, with 14 bases between the two ends. CDR1 and CDR2 (germline): MNHEY, SMNVEV (reference sequence). CDR3 nucleotides: TGTGCCAGCAGTTCGGTACAGGGTGGCGGCTACACCTTC. It is translated as CASSSVQGGGYTF.

The rearrangement joins TRBV18 to TRBJ2-7; 11 positions agree with TRBD1. Per germline, CDR1 KGHSH and CDR2 LQKENI. The CDR3 runs to 15 residues. Trimming cost V 5 bases and J 5 bases; bases outside gene matches: 8. The CDR3 DNA follows: TGTGCCAGCTCAGCGGGACAGGGGGAGCTCCACGAGCAGTACTTC. Encoded protein: CASSAGQGELHEQYF.

V and J are TRBV6-1 and TRBJ2-5; no firm D call. V gave up 5 bases and J gave up 2 bases, with 9 bases separating them. The germline V gene has CDR1 MNHNS and CDR2 SASEGT. The CDR3 has 13 amino acids. The CDR3 here is CASSSAWQETQYF. CDR3 coding DNA: TGTGCCAGCAGTTCAGCGTGGCAAGAGACCCAGTACTTC.

The chain uses TRBV18 and TRBJ1-1; no definite D call. This CDR3 has 11 residues. Trimming pared 3 bases from V and 11 bases from J, leaving 10 bases between. The germline gives CDR1 KGHSH, CDR2 LQKENI. The CDR3 region has the DNA TGTGCCAGCTCACCTTCAGGCCTGGCTTTCTTT. This gives the protein CASSPSGLAFF.

The chain uses TRBV30 and TRBJ2-1; TRBD2 agrees at 9 bases. Germline V gene sequence: CDR1 GTSNPN, CDR2 SVGIG (reference sequence). This CDR3 region has 14 residues. V was pared by 2 bases and J by 6 bases, with 5 bases of the junction left unmatched. The CDR3 protein is CAWSNIAGANEQFF. DNA of the CDR3: TGTGCCTGGAGTAACATAGCGGGGGCCAATGAGCAGTTCTTC.

This sequence joins TRBV30 and TRBJ2-7; TRBD2 matches 8 bases. CDR3 size: 14 residues. CDR1 and CDR2 (germline): GTSNPN, SVGIG (reference sequence). J was trimmed by 3 bases and V by 2 bases; bases with no gene match: 6. CDR3 loop: CAWSTGTSRYEQYF. CDR3 DNA sequence: TGTGCCTGGAGTACCGGGACTAGTCGCTACGAGCAGTACTTC. The full variable domain, with the rest looked up from reference TRBV30 and TRBJ2-7, is SQTIHQWPATLVQPVGSPLSLECTVEGTSNPNLYWYRQAAGRGLQLLFYSVGIGQISSEVPQNLSASRPQDRQFILSSKKLLLSDSGFYLCAWSTGTSRYEQYFGPGTRLTVT.

The chain employs TRBV6-5 and TRBJ1-1; 7 bases line up with TRBD1. The germline V gene has CDR1 MNHEY and CDR2 SVGAGI. The CDR3 extends over 16 amino acids. V shed 2 bases, J shed 0 bases, and the junction held 6 bases outside the gene matches. The CDR3 loop reads CASSYATGTVNTEAFF. In nucleotides, the CDR3 is TGTGCCAGCAGTTACGCTACCGGGACAGTGAACACTGAAGCTTTCTTT.

In this sample, this clone turned up a few times. CDR3 loop: CASSLWAGATNTEAFF. The CDR3 DNA reads TGCGCCAGCAGCTTGTGGGCAGGTGCTACGAACACTGAAGCTTTCTTT. The V and J genes are TRBV5-1 and TRBJ1-1; no clear D gene. V lost 1 base, J lost 1 base, and 14 bases lay in between. In germline, CDR1 is SGHRS, CDR2 YFSETQ. The CDR3 covers 16 residues.

The chain uses TRBV19 and TRBJ1-1; 10 bases align to TRBD1. Germline V gene data show CDR1 as LNHDA and CDR2 as SQIVND (reference sequence). CDR3 size: 14 residues. After removal of 8 bases from V and 6 bases from J, the junction contained 9 bases not matched to a gene. The CDR3 sequence: CASVGQGVFSEAFF. CDR3 bases: TGTGCCAGTGTTGGACAGGGGGTTTTTTCTGAAGCTTTCTTT. The full variable domain, in which reference TRBV19 and TRBJ1-1 provide the parts outside the CDR3, is DGGITQSPKYLFRKEGQNVTLSCEQNLNHDAMYWYRQDPGQGLRLIYYSQIVNDFQKGDIAEGYSVSREKKESFPLTVTSAQKNPTAFYLCASVGQGVFSEAFFGQGTRLTVV.

This chain joins TRBV7-9 and TRBJ2-7, with 12 nucleotides matching TRBD2. CDR3 size: 17 residues. Germline CDR1 and CDR2: SEHNR and FQNEAQ (reference sequence). V lost 5 bases to trimming and J lost 4 bases; unmatched junction nucleotides: 12. The CDR3 DNA reads as TGTGCCAGCAGCCCCCCGGGCGGGACTAGCGGGCCATACGAGCAGTACTTC. It encodes CASSPPGGTSGPYEQYF.

This clone was seen only a few times. The chain uses TRBV10-1 and TRBJ2-3; 8 bases match TRBD1. With 4 bases clipped from V and 4 bases from J, the junction kept 4 bases outside the gene matches. This CDR3 has 14 amino acids. Germline V gives CDR1 WNHNN, CDR2 SYGVQD (reference sequence). The DNA for the CDR3 is TGCGCCAGCAGTGGCAGGGGGCGGGCAGATACGCAGTATTTT. This codes for CASSGRGRADTQYF.

The rearrangement uses TRBV28 and TRBJ1-1, with TRBD1 matching 10 bases. CDR1 MDHEN and CDR2 SYDVKM come from the germline V gene. The CDR3 loop spans 15 amino acids. The junction had 8 bases not matched to a gene; V was cut back by 6 bases and J by 4 bases. The CDR3: CASSQPGQGITEAFF. The DNA for the CDR3 is TGTGCCAGCAGCCAACCGGGACAGGGGATCACTGAAGCTTTCTTT.

V usage is TRBV30 and J usage is TRBJ2-1; perhaps TRBD1 as D (6 bases). There are 15 residues in the CDR3. Germline V gene lookup returns CDR1 GTSNPN and CDR2 SVGIG (reference sequence). V dropped 0 bases and J dropped 2 bases, with 11 bases sitting between them. This CDR3 is CAWSVGGRPYNEQFF. CDR3 bases: TGTGCCTGGAGTGTAGGGGGACGACCCTACAATGAGCAGTTCTTC.

This clone was seen once. The chain recombines TRBV6-5 with TRBJ1-5; D is uncertain. Per the germline V gene, CDR1 is MNHEY and CDR2 is SVGAGI. V lost 7 bases, J lost 7 bases, and 14 bases lay in between. The CDR3 consists of 13 residues. The CDR3 nucleotides read TGTGCCAGCACCCCCTCCCCCCCCCAGCCCCAGCATTTT. Encoded protein: CASTPSPPQPQHF.

The V call is TRBV4-1, the J call TRBJ2-7, with D perhaps TRBD2 (5 bases). V lost 3 bases, J lost 2 bases, and 14 bases lay in between. Germline assignment: CDR1 MGHRA and CDR2 YSYEKL. This CDR3 spans 15 amino acids. The CDR3 DNA reads as TGCGCCAGCAGCCAGCTAGCACCCGGAGCCTACGAGCAGTACTTC. It codes for CASSQLAPGAYEQYF.

V gene TRBV13 combines with J gene TRBJ2-2, with 7 bases matching TRBD2. The CDR3 totals 15 residues. With 5 bases clipped from V and 1 base from J, the junction kept 4 bases outside the gene matches. CDR1 is PRHDT, CDR2 FYEKMQ, per germline (reference sequence). The DNA of the CDR3 is TGTGCCAGCAGCACACAGCGGGGGAACACCGGGGAGCTGTTTTTT. Its protein product is CASSTQRGNTGELFF.

The chain joins TRBV6-6 to TRBJ1-1, with 8 positions matching TRBD1. Germline V gene sequence: CDR1 MNHNY, CDR2 SVGAGI (reference sequence). The junction had 5 bases not matched to a gene; V was cut back by 2 bases and J by 3 bases. This CDR3 is built from 15 residues. The CDR3 DNA reads as TGTGCCAGCAGTTACCCGGACAGGGTCGACACTGAAGCTTTCTTT. Its protein is CASSYPDRVDTEAFF.

V is TRBV7-2 and J is TRBJ1-2; no reliable D call. The CDR3 loop spans 15 amino acids. The V gene lost 1 base and the J gene lost 4 bases, with 13 bases spanning the gap. Germline lookup yields CDR1 SGHTA and CDR2 FQGNSA. The DNA for the CDR3 is TGTGCCAGCAGCTTAGGTTCCCCCGGCGGCTATGGCTACACCTTC. It is translated as CASSLGSPGGYGYTF.

V is TRBV30 and J is TRBJ1-3, with D possibly being TRBD1 (5 bases). Trimming took off 2 bases at V and 0 bases at J, with 5 bases between the two ends. This CDR3 contains 13 residues. Germline CDR1 and CDR2: GTSNPN and SVGIG (reference sequence). CDR3 sequence (DNA): TGTGCCTGGAGTACAGGCTCTGGAAACACCATATATTTT. Translated, it gives CAWSTGSGNTIYF.

The chain combines TRBV7-3 with TRBJ2-6; D call uncertain. In germline, CDR1 is SGHTA, CDR2 FQGTGA. This CDR3 is built from 15 residues. Trimming took 5 bases from V and 0 from J, leaving 8 bases between them. Here the CDR3 DNA reads TGTGCCAGCAGCCCTAGTGGCTCTGGGGCCAACGTCCTGACTTTC. It encodes CASSPSGSGANVLTF.